This TCR beta chain was recorded in a study of CD8 T cells in ankylosing spondylitis. Whole-study results and caveats: The study looked at matched synovial fluid samples from ankylosing spondylitis patients. Disease-linked clones were reported to be significantly enriched there.

This clonotype was seen ten or more times. Its antigen remains unidentified. The CDR3 loop spans 15 amino acids. The junction had 9 bases not matched to a gene; V was cut back by 1 base and J by 8 bases. Germline V gives CDR1 DFQATT, CDR2 SNEGSKA (reference sequence). One entry per CDR3 protein results from TCRdb running MiXCR on the 5' RACE reads. Among 200,000 to 250,000 distinct CDR3 sequences, around 11% were seen once, and the ten largest hold 5.5% to 8%. The clonotype was recovered from a male donor with ankylosing spondylitis or in good health (not recorded which). The chain combines TRBV20-1 with TRBJ2-1, with TRBD2 identical over 9 bases. The sequenced material came from blood, either unsorted or a sorted T cell fraction (not recorded which). The CDR3 here is CSARGLAGAFYEQFF. The CDR3 DNA is TGCAGTGCTAGAGGATTAGCGGGAGCCTTCTATGAGCAGTTCTTC.